This T cell receptor beta chain derives from a study of T cell repertoires in cytomegalovirus infection. General study findings and limits: Dominant in the ex vivo response were TCR beta clonotypes restricted by HLA-C and specific for CMV.

TCRdb ran MiXCR on the reads and lists one entry per CDR3 protein. The sample lists approximately 750,000 distinct CDR3 sequences; 35% to 45% were seen once. The length of the CDR3 is 18 residues. V trimming: 6 bases; J trimming: 2 bases; junction bases outside the gene matches: 6. CDR1 LNHDA and CDR2 SQIVND come from the germline V gene (reference sequence). This clonotype was picked up a small number of times. Its antigen is still unknown. The chain links TRBV19 to TRBJ2-6; 14 bases match TRBD2. The TCR originated in a human donor in good health (CMV status not recorded). Some clones in this sample may be carry-over from other donors' samples. The sample comprised PBMCs. The CDR3 bases are TGTGCCAGTAGCCAACTGGGACTAGCGGGAGCTGGGGCCAACGTCCTGACTTTC. Residues: CASSQLGLAGAGANVLTF. Based on the CDR3 plus reference TRBV19 and TRBJ2-6, the full variable domain is DGGITQSPKYLFRKEGQNVTLSCEQNLNHDAMYWYRQDPGQGLRLIYYSQIVNDFQKGDIAEGYSVSREKKESFPLTVTSAQKNPTAFYLCASSQLGLAGAGANVLTFGAGSRLTVL.